This T cell receptor (beta chain) was found in a study of blood T cell repertoires in COVID-19. The assay was immunoSEQ multiplex PCR, and TCRdb's table has in-frame clones only and misses some. The repertoire holds 250,000 to 400,000 clones, with about 90% as singletons. This CDR3 region has 15 residues. Germline V gene data show CDR1 as LGHDT and CDR2 as YNNKEL (reference sequence). V was cut by 0 bases and J by 5 bases, with 8 bases left in between. The TCR comes from a young woman with COVID-19, enrolled during active disease. This chain links TRBV3-1 (or the pseudogene TRBV3-2) with TRBJ1-6, with a possible D match to TRBD1 (6 bases). Sequencing input: peripheral blood. The CDR3 reads CASSQDSGDNSPLHF. CDR3 DNA sequence: TGTGCCAGCAGCCAAGATTCAGGGGATAATTCACCCCTCCACTTT.